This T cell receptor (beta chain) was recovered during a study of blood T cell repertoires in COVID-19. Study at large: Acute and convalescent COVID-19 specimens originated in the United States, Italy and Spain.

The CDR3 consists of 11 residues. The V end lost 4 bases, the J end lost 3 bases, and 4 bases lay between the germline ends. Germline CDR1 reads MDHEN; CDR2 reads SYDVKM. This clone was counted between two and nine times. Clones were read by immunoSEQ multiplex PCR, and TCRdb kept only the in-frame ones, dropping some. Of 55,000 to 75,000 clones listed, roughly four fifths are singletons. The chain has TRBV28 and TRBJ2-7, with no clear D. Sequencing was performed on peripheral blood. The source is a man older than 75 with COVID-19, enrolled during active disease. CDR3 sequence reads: CASSSYYEQYV. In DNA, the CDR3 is TGTGCCAGCAGTTCGTACTACGAGCAGTACGTC.